A selection of T cell receptor beta chains follows, all from one sample in a study of T cell responses to AZD1222 COVID-19 vaccine. Measured with immunoSEQ multiplex PCR; TCRdb has only the in-frame clones, and not every one. The sample consists of 75,000 to 100,000 clones, around 90% of them appearing once. The input for sequencing was peripheral blood, taken 28 days after the second AZD1222 dose. These TCRs come from an adult who received the AZD1222 COVID-19 vaccine. CDR3s include the opening cysteine and the closing phenylalanine or tryptophan. D genes are given only for firm matches.

NA TRBJ2-5 TRBV30 CAWSDEGLETQYF TGTGCCTGGAGTGATGAGGGATTAGAGACCCAGTACTTC
TRBD1 TRBJ2-2 TRBV10-3 CAISGTGHTGELFF TGTGCCATCAGCGGGACAGGCCACACCGGGGAGCTGTTTTTT
TRBD2 TRBJ2-3 TRBV5-6 CASSLIGVAGAPSTDTQYF TGTGCCAGCAGCTTGATCGGGGTAGCGGGAGCCCCTAGCACAGATACGCAGTATTTT
NA TRBJ2-2 TRBV7-3 CASSLAPVRGLANTGELFF TGTGCCAGCAGCTTGGCCCCGGTTCGTGGGCTGGCGAACACCGGGGAGCTGTTTTTT
NA TRBJ1-5 TRBV7-3 CASSHPGGEEGQPQHF TGTGCCAGCAGCCACCCGGGGGGGGAGGAAGGGCAGCCCCAGCATTTT
NA TRBJ2-2 TRBV4-1 CASSQERTPGELFF TGCGCCAGCAGCCAAGAAAGAACGCCCGGGGAGCTGTTTTTT
NA TRBJ2-7 TRBV6-5 CASSYRDNYEQYF TGTGCCAGCAGTTATCGGGACAACTACGAGCAGTACTTC
NA TRBJ1-2 TRBV28 CASSLFLSGVGYTF TGTGCCAGCAGTTTATTTCTTTCAGGGGTTGGCTACACCTTC
NA TRBJ2-5 TRBV29-1 CSVSLRDTDQETQYF TGCAGCGTATCCCTCCGGGACACAGACCAAGAGACCCAGTACTTC
NA TRBJ1-2 TRBV7-2 CASSLGWVTGYTF TGTGCCAGCAGCTTAGGGTGGGTAACTGGCTACACCTTC
NA TRBJ2-6 TRBV14 CASSQARSGANVLTF TGTGCCAGCAGCCAAGCCCGCTCTGGGGCCAACGTCCTGACTTTC
NA TRBJ2-1 TRBV5-1 CASSLPDSYNEQFF TGCGCCAGCAGCTTGCCAGACTCCTACAATGAGCAGTTCTTC
NA TRBJ1-6 TRBV6-6 CASSSHQSGTSPLHF TGTGCCAGCAGTTCGCACCAGTCAGGGACTTCACCCCTCCACTTT
NA TRBJ2-1 TRBV7-3 CASSLKGGASRSYNEQFF TGTGCCAGCAGCTTAAAAGGGGGGGCCTCCCGCTCCTACAATGAGCAGTTCTTC
TRBD1 TRBJ1-2 TRBV7-2 CASSQYEGQGRNGYTF TGTGCCAGCAGCCAATACGAGGGACAGGGAAGGAATGGCTACACCTTC
TRBD1 TRBJ1-6 TRBV4-1 CASSQDRYGTGASPLHF TGCGCCAGCAGCCAAGATCGGTACGGGACAGGGGCATCACCCCTCCACTTT